Each of the 32 T cell receptor beta chains below was sequenced from the same sample in a study of human T cells and chemical hapten exposure. The sample's time point: healthy volunteer bleed at 2 weeks. Total RNA extraction was carried out from unfractionated whole blood. TCRdb used MiXCR to reprocess the RACE reads, holding one entry per CDR3 protein. Of roughly 49,000 distinct CDR3 sequences in the sample, around 4.5% were seen once. Sequencing was carried out using whole blood. These receptors were taken from a female donor in good health. Some clones in this sample may be carry-over from other donors' samples.

This clonotype was found many times. This sequence joins TRBV6-1 and TRBJ1-5; 9 positions agree with TRBD1. After removal of 5 bases from V and 0 bases from J, the junction contained 14 bases not matched to a gene. The CDR3 extends over 19 amino acids. Germline V CDR1 and CDR2: MNHNS, SASEGT. The CDR3, as DNA: TGTGCCAGCAGTCCCCCTGGGAAAGGGACAGGGTTTAGCAATCAGCCCCAGCATTTT. As protein: CASSPPGKGTGFSNQPQHF.

The rearrangement joins TRBV3-1 to TRBJ2-2; the match to TRBD2 covers 8 bases. V lost 8 bases, J lost 3 bases, and 5 bases stayed unmatched. Germline V gene lookup returns CDR1 LGHDT and CDR2 YNNKEL (reference sequence). The CDR3 spans 14 residues. The CDR3 is CASQTGGYTGELFF. The CDR3 nucleotides read TGTGCCAGCCAAACGGGAGGGTACACCGGGGAGCTGTTTTTT.

There are many counts of this clonotype. This chain uses TRBV5-1 with TRBJ2-6; tentatively, D is TRBD1 (5 bases). The germline gives CDR1 SGHRS, CDR2 YFSETQ. Trimming shortened V by 1 base and J by 4 bases, and 15 bases separated the two germline ends. The CDR3 length is 17 residues. The CDR3 reads CASSLTTTAAGANVLTF. The DNA of the CDR3 is TGCGCCAGCAGCTTGACCACGACAGCTGCCGGGGCCAACGTCCTGACTTTC.

The sample holds many counts of this clonotype. V and J are TRBV7-9 and TRBJ2-3; 11 bases line up with TRBD1. The J segment lost 2 bases and the V segment lost 5 bases, leaving 6 bases of the junction unmatched. CDR1 is SEHNR, CDR2 FQNEAQ, per germline (reference sequence). The CDR3 contains 16 residues. CDR3 protein: CASSPGTGGITDTQYF. The CDR3 bases are TGTGCCAGCAGCCCAGGGACAGGGGGAATCACAGATACGCAGTATTTT. The whole variable domain, remainder taken from reference TRBV7-9 and TRBJ2-3, is DTGVSQNPRHKITKRGQNVTFRCDPISEHNRLYWYRQTLGQGPEFLTYFQNEAQLEKSRLLSDRFSAERPKGSFSTLEIQRTEQGDSAMYLCASSPGTGGITDTQYFGPGTRLTVL.

This clonotype was counted ten times or more. V and J are TRBV29-1 and TRBJ1-2; D gene ambiguous. The CDR3 covers 13 residues. With 6 bases removed from V and 4 bases from J, the gap between germline ends came to 15 bases. CDR1 and CDR2 (germline): SQVTM, ANQGSEA. CDR3 protein: CSVQLPPPYGYTF. DNA for the CDR3: TGCAGCGTCCAACTCCCACCTCCCTATGGCTACACCTTC. The entire variable domain, with the rest obtained from reference TRBV29-1 and TRBJ1-2, is as follows: SAVISQKPSRDICQRGTSLTIQCQVDSQVTMMFWYRQQPGQSLTLIATANQGSEATYESGFVIDKFPISRPNLTFSTLTVSNMSPEDSSIYLCSVQLPPPYGYTFGSGTRLTVV.

Ten or more counts support this clonotype. The chain links TRBV7-2 to TRBJ2-3; D remains unclear. The CDR3 totals 15 residues. The V gene's germline CDR1 is SGHTA and CDR2 FQGNSA. V was cut by 3 bases and J by 1 base, with 11 bases left in between. CDR3 bases: TGTGCCAGCAGCTTGGAAGGGTATGGCACAGATACGCAGTATTTT. Its protein is CASSLEGYGTDTQYF.

There are many counts of this clonotype. The chain employs TRBV6-2 or TRBV6-3 and TRBJ2-3; 9 nucleotides agree with TRBD2. CDR1 is MNHEY and CDR2 is SVGEGT in the germline V gene. The J segment lost 4 bases and the V segment lost 0 bases, leaving 2 bases of the junction unmatched. This CDR3 region has 15 residues. CDR3 in DNA: TGTGCCAGCAGTTACTCGGCTAGCGGGGCAGATACGCAGTATTTT. Translating it yields CASSYSASGADTQYF.

This clonotype was detected many times. The gene calls are TRBV12-5 and TRBJ2-3; TRBD2 agrees at 10 bases. CDR1 LGHNT and CDR2 FRNRAP come from the germline V gene. The CDR3 spans 17 residues. V was clipped by 7 bases and J by 1 base; unmatched bases: 11. The CDR3 is CASALRALAGGTDTQYF. CDR3 sequence (DNA): TGTGCTAGTGCCTTGAGAGCGCTAGCGGGGGGCACAGATACGCAGTATTTT.

This clonotype was observed at least ten times. V and J are TRBV3-1 and TRBJ2-7; the D is unclear. Germline V gives CDR1 LGHDT, CDR2 YNNKEL (reference sequence). The CDR3 has 14 residues. V was shortened by 1 base and J by 2 bases, with 9 bases between the two germline ends. CDR3 residues: CASSQAAGAYEQYF. The CDR3 nucleotides are TGTGCCAGCAGCCAAGCTGCAGGCGCCTACGAGCAGTACTTC.

At least ten counts were recorded for this clonotype. The V call is TRBV5-1, the J call TRBJ1-4; D uncertain. Germline V gene lookup returns CDR1 SGHRS and CDR2 YFSETQ. The CDR3 sequence is 14 residues long. The V gene lost 4 bases and the J gene lost 0 bases, with 7 bases spanning the gap. The DNA for the CDR3 is TGCGCCAGCAGCCCCGTGACAACTAATGAAAAACTGTTTTTT. It yields the protein CASSPVTTNEKLFF.

This clonotype showed up many times. The CDR3 protein is CASSQDRGRLPTDTQYF. CDR3 nucleotides: TGTGCCAGCAGTCAGGACAGGGGGCGCTTACCCACAGATACGCAGTATTTT. J is TRBJ2-3 and V is TRBV27; 11 positions match TRBD1. This CDR3 comprises 17 residues. Germline V CDR1 and CDR2: MNHEY, SMNVEV (reference sequence). Germline trimming cut 5 bases from V and 2 bases from J; bases unmatched to any gene: 9.

This clonotype was seen ten or more times. J is TRBJ2-1 and V is TRBV9, with D unresolved. This CDR3 region has 12 residues. V was shortened by 0 bases and J by 8 bases, with 6 bases between the two germline ends. CDR1 and CDR2 from the germline V gene are SGDLS and YYNGEE. CDR3 protein: CASSVVGDEQFF. The CDR3 DNA is TGTGCCAGCAGCGTAGTGGGCGATGAGCAGTTCTTC.

This chain joins TRBV7-2 and TRBJ2-7; D remains ambiguous. The CDR3 loop spans 13 amino acids. Germline V CDR1 and CDR2: SGHTA, FQGNSA. Trimming cost V 5 bases and J 5 bases, with 13 bases left between them. CDR3 in DNA: TGTGCCAGCAGCCCCTATCAGCCCCACGAGCAGTACTTC. This gives the protein CASSPYQPHEQYF.

This clonotype was picked up many times. The V and J genes are TRBV5-1 and TRBJ2-3; unclear D gene. The germline V gene encodes CDR1 SGHRS and CDR2 YFSETQ. There are 14 residues in the CDR3. Trimming pared 0 bases from V and 4 bases from J, leaving 9 bases between. This CDR3 reads CASSLEGSADTQYF. CDR3 sequence (DNA): TGCGCCAGCAGCTTGGAGGGCAGCGCAGATACGCAGTATTTT.

This clonotype was counted ten times or more. The chain carries TRBV7-9 and TRBJ1-1; TRBD1 is a possible D gene (5 bases). The V and J ends lost 5 bases and 0 bases respectively, with 19 bases between them. Germline V gives CDR1 SEHNR, CDR2 FQNEAQ (reference sequence). There are 17 residues in the CDR3. CDR3 in amino acids: CASSPRAQLPVNTEAFF. DNA of the CDR3: TGTGCCAGCAGCCCCAGGGCACAGCTCCCCGTGAACACTGAAGCTTTCTTT.

This clonotype was recorded many times. The CDR3: CASSYSSGTGRFF. CDR3 DNA: TGTGCCAGCAGTTACTCGTCTGGGACAGGTCGATTCTTC. The chain links TRBV6-2 or TRBV6-3 to TRBJ2-1; 8 bases line up with TRBD1. V lost 0 bases to trimming and J lost 16 bases; unmatched junction nucleotides: 8. CDR3 length: 13 residues. Per the germline V gene, CDR1 is MNHEY and CDR2 is SVGEGT.

The V gene is TRBV4-3, the J gene TRBJ2-7; TRBD1 or TRBD2 may be the D gene (5 bases each). This CDR3 has 16 residues. From germline, CDR1 is LGHNA and CDR2 YSLEER. V gave up 4 bases and J gave up 3 bases, with 19 bases separating them. In DNA form, the CDR3 reads TGCGCCAGCAGCCCTGGTTCGGACTCTAGGGGCTACGAGCAGTACTTC. Translation: CASSPGSDSRGYEQYF.

The chain couples TRBV5-5 to TRBJ1-4, with D unclear. CDR3 length: 13 amino acids. Germline-derived CDR1 and CDR2 are SGHKS and YYEKEE (reference sequence). V was pared by 0 bases and J by 12 bases, with 12 bases between. The CDR3 spells CASSLGIQPELFF. CDR3 DNA sequence: TGTGCCAGCAGCTTGGGAATCCAGCCTGAACTGTTTTTT.

There are many counts of this clonotype. The CDR3 region is CASSRSEAGVWGQYF. DNA for the CDR3: TGTGCCAGCAGTAGGAGCGAGGCCGGGGTCTGGGGGCAGTACTTC. The gene calls are TRBV6-5 and TRBJ2-7; TRBD2 might be the D (5 bases). CDR1 MNHEY and CDR2 SVGAGI come from the germline V gene. V was shortened by 5 bases and J by 9 bases, with 23 bases between the two germline ends. This CDR3 has 15 residues.

This clonotype was counted at least ten times. The genes are TRBV4-1 and TRBJ1-2; 8 positions match TRBD1. The V gene end was trimmed by 3 bases and the J gene end by 2 bases; junction bases not matched to a gene: 8. Germline assignment: CDR1 MGHRA and CDR2 YSYEKL. This CDR3 is 16 amino acids long. CDR3 sequence: CASSQFDRGFNYGYTF. In nucleotides, the CDR3 is TGCGCCAGCAGCCAGTTCGACAGGGGATTCAACTATGGCTACACCTTC.

Ten or more counts support this clonotype. The V gene is TRBV7-6, the J gene TRBJ1-3; no clear D. The CDR3 is made up of 14 amino acids. V was clipped by 1 base and J by 0 bases, with 4 bases between them. Germline V CDR1 and CDR2: SGHVS, FNYEAQ. Here the CDR3 reads CASSLGNSGNTIYF. As DNA, the CDR3 is TGTGCCAGCAGCTTAGGGAACTCTGGAAACACCATATATTTT. Supplemented by reference TRBV7-6 and TRBJ1-3, the full variable domain reads GAGVSQSPRYKVTKRGQDVALRCDPISGHVSLYWYRQALGQGPEFLTYFNYEAQQDKSGLPNDRFSAERPEGSISTLTIQRTEQRDSAMYRCASSLGNSGNTIYFGEGSWLTVV.

This clonotype showed up many times. The rearrangement joins TRBV6-5 to TRBJ2-1; 11 nucleotides align to TRBD2. Germline-derived CDR1 and CDR2 are MNHEY and SVGAGI. V lost 0 bases and J lost 7; bases outside the gene matches: 5. This CDR3 comprises 16 residues. The CDR3 region is CASSYSSGLAGNEQFF. In DNA, the CDR3 is TGTGCCAGCAGTTACTCTTCCGGACTAGCGGGTAATGAGCAGTTCTTC.

This chain uses TRBV18 with TRBJ2-5; TRBD1 matches 7 bases. Germline V gives CDR1 KGHSH, CDR2 LQKENI. The V segment lost 3 bases and the J segment 2 bases; nucleotides outside the gene matches: 0. The CDR3 is made up of 13 amino acids. The CDR3 loop reads CASSPGQQETQYF. The CDR3 DNA is TGTGCCAGCTCACCGGGACAGCAAGAGACCCAGTACTTC.

This clonotype has a count of ten or more. This chain joins TRBV2 and TRBJ1-2; 10 bases are shared with TRBD1. Germline CDR1 and CDR2: SNHLY and FYNNEI. This CDR3 has 14 residues. The V segment lost 6 bases and the J segment 6 bases; nucleotides outside the gene matches: 7. CDR3 in DNA: TGTGCCAGCAGCAGGGACAGGGGCAACGATGGCTACACCTTC. Translation: CASSRDRGNDGYTF.

In its sample, this clonotype was seen many times. This sequence joins TRBV29-1 and TRBJ1-2; 11 positions match TRBD1. This CDR3 comprises 17 residues. Per germline, CDR1 SQVTM and CDR2 ANQGSEA. With 0 bases clipped from V and 2 bases from J, the junction kept 8 bases outside the gene matches. The CDR3 loop is CSVEDGTGGTWNYGYTF. The CDR3 region has the DNA TGCAGCGTTGAAGACGGGACAGGGGGAACATGGAACTATGGCTACACCTTC.

This clonotype was counted at least ten times. The chain employs TRBV2 and TRBJ1-6, with D hard to call. The germline gives CDR1 SNHLY, CDR2 FYNNEI. Trimming pared 2 bases from V and 10 bases from J, leaving 9 bases between. The length of the CDR3 is 13 residues. The DNA of the CDR3 is TGTGCCAGCAGTGAAAGACCGGGGTCACCCCTCCACTTT. Encoded protein: CASSERPGSPLHF.

This clonotype was picked up many times. J is TRBJ2-4 and V is TRBV5-4; TRBD1 might be the D (5 bases). Trimming cost V 0 bases and J 0 bases, with 10 bases left between them. In germline, CDR1 is SGHNT, CDR2 YYREEE (reference sequence). The CDR3 length is 16 residues. As DNA, the CDR3 is TGTGCCAGCAGCTTGGAAGGGGATGTAGCCAAAAACATTCAGTACTTC. Amino acids: CASSLEGDVAKNIQYF.

This clonotype was observed at least ten times. The V call is TRBV18, the J call TRBJ2-1; D unclear. Looked up from germline, CDR1 is KGHSH and CDR2 is LQKENI. This CDR3 comprises 13 residues. Trimming left V 1 base short and J 5 bases short, with 6 bases between. The CDR3 nucleotides read TGTGCCAGCTCACCACTCACAGACAATGAGCAGTTCTTC. Amino acids: CASSPLTDNEQFF. Supplemented by reference TRBV18 and TRBJ2-1, the full variable domain reads NAGVMQNPRHLVRRRGQEARLRCSPMKGHSHVYWYRQLPEEGLKFMVYLQKENIIDESGMPKERFSAEFPKEGPSILRIQQVVRGDSAAYFCASSPLTDNEQFFGPGTRLTVL.

The table lists this clonotype with many counts. The chain links TRBV11-2 to TRBJ2-2; 8 nucleotides agree with TRBD2. This CDR3 comprises 15 residues. Germline CDR1 and CDR2: SGHAT and FQNNGV. V gave up 2 bases and J gave up 4 bases; unmatched junction bases: 3. The CDR3 loop reads CASSLRGGITGELFF. The CDR3 coding sequence is TGTGCCAGCAGCTTACGCGGGGGGATCACCGGGGAGCTGTTTTTT.

This clonotype came up many times. CDR3 region: CASSPGHAATNEKLFF. CDR3 bases: TGTGCCAGCAGCCCGGGACACGCTGCAACTAATGAAAAACTGTTTTTT. The genes are TRBV7-9 and TRBJ1-4; tentatively, D is TRBD1 (6 bases). The V gene's germline CDR1 is SEHNR and CDR2 FQNEAQ (reference sequence). The CDR3 contains 16 residues. The ends were cut back, 5 bases at V and 0 bases at J, with 13 bases in the middle.

This clonotype appeared many times. CDR3 sequence: CASLYGGGNTEAFF. CDR3 DNA sequence: TGTGCCAGCTTGTACGGGGGAGGGAACACTGAAGCTTTCTTT. This rearrangement joins TRBV7-8 to TRBJ1-1; TRBD1 is a possible D gene (5 bases). The V and J ends lost 8 bases and 1 base respectively, with 14 bases between them. CDR3 length: 14 amino acids. The germline V gene encodes CDR1 SGHVS and CDR2 FQNEAQ.

In regard to this clonotype: The conserved closing phenylalanine or tryptophan is absent in this CDR3, likely reflecting a read error. The chain employs TRBV2 and TRBJ1-5; 9 positions match TRBD1. Trimming removed 5 bases from V and 6 bases from J; junction bases left unmatched: 5. The CDR3 is 14 amino acids. Germline V gene lookup returns CDR1 SNHLY and CDR2 FYNNEI. DNA of the CDR3: TGTGCCAGCAGTCAGGACAGGGGAGCTCAGCCCCAGCATTGT. It translates to CASSQDRGAQPQHC.